One and the same sample provided the 18 T cell receptor beta chains below, sequenced in a study of T cell responses to AZD1222 COVID-19 vaccine. Data came from immunoSEQ multiplex PCR; TCRdb stores just in-frame clones and leaves some out. The sample consists of about 180,000 clones, 70% to 90% of them appearing once. The starting material was peripheral blood, obtained 28 days after the second AZD1222 dose. These receptors were obtained from an adult who received the AZD1222 COVID-19 vaccine.

The DNA of the CDR3 is TGTGCCAGCAGTTTACGACAGACCTCTAATGAAAAACTGTTTTTT. It yields the protein CASSLRQTSNEKLFF. The chain joins TRBV28 to TRBJ1-4; maybe TRBD1 (5 bases). V was clipped by 2 bases and J by 3 bases, with 10 bases between them. Germline V lookup: CDR1 MDHEN, CDR2 SYDVKM. This CDR3 is built from 15 residues.

The chain employs TRBV18 and TRBJ1-6, with D possibly matching TRBD1 (6 bases). V was pared by 1 base and J by 16 bases, with 17 bases between. This CDR3 has 14 amino acids. Germline assignment: CDR1 KGHSH and CDR2 LQKENI. The DNA for the CDR3 is TGTGCCAGCTCACCACGGTCTGGAGCAGGGGAGCTCCACTTT. It specifies CASSPRSGAGELHF.

The chain employs TRBV28 and TRBJ1-1, with 7 bases lining up with TRBD1. CDR3 size: 13 residues. The germline gives CDR1 MDHEN, CDR2 SYDVKM. With V trimmed by 6 bases and J by 2 bases, 3 bases remained unmatched. CDR3 DNA sequence: TGTGCCAGCAGCGACAGGGCCAACACTGAAGCTTTCTTT. Amino acid sequence: CASSDRANTEAFF. Looking up the rest from reference TRBV28 and TRBJ1-1 gives the full variable domain: DVKVTQSSRYLVKRTGEKVFLECVQDMDHENMFWYRQDPGLGLRLIYFSYDVKMKEKGDIPEGYSVSREKKERFSLILESASTNQTSMYLCASSDRANTEAFFGQGTRLTVV.

The chain employs TRBV5-1 and TRBJ1-1, with unresolved D. There are 13 residues in the CDR3. Per the germline V gene, CDR1 is SGHRS and CDR2 is YFSETQ. Trimming removed 4 bases at V and 1 base at J, with 8 bases between. The CDR3: CASSPGPNTEAFF. CDR3 sequence (DNA): TGCGCCAGCAGCCCTGGACCGAACACTGAAGCTTTCTTT.

The chain combines TRBV6-5 with TRBJ2-5; D not resolved. The CDR3 is 11 amino acids. V was trimmed by 6 bases and J by 5 bases, leaving 7 bases between them. Germline assignment: CDR1 MNHEY and CDR2 SVGAGI. The CDR3 DNA follows: TGTGCCAGCAGACCCGGGGAGACCCAGTACTTC. Amino acids: CASRPGETQYF.

The rearrangement uses TRBV19 and TRBJ2-4; 8 nucleotides align to TRBD2. The CDR3 consists of 16 residues. CDR1 is LNHDA, CDR2 SQIVND, per germline (reference sequence). J was trimmed by 4 bases and V by 6 bases; bases with no gene match: 11. The CDR3 region is CASSSYVIAGKNIQYF. DNA for the CDR3: TGTGCCAGTAGCTCTTATGTGATAGCGGGAAAAAACATTCAGTACTTC.

The rearrangement joins TRBV5-8 to TRBJ2-7; TRBD1 might be the D (6 bases). CDR1 and CDR2 (germline): SGHTS, YDEGEE. Trimming pared 6 bases from V and 5 bases from J, leaving 9 bases between. This CDR3 has 11 residues. CDR3 amino acids: CASTQGNEQYF. The CDR3 DNA follows: TGTGCCAGCACACAGGGTAACGAGCAGTACTTC.

The chain joins TRBV11-3 to TRBJ2-5, with no clear D. Trimming took 0 bases from V and 7 from J, leaving 9 bases between them. CDR3 size: 13 residues. CDR1 and CDR2 (germline): SGHNT, YENEEA. CDR3 loop: CASSLDTAGTQYF. CDR3 coding DNA: TGTGCCAGCAGCTTAGATACGGCCGGGACCCAGTACTTC. Full variable domain (outside the CDR3, taken from reference TRBV11-3 and TRBJ2-5): EAGVVQSPRYKIIEKKQPVAFWCNPISGHNTLYWYLQNLGQGPELLIRYENEEAVDDSQLPKDRFSAERLKGVDSTLKIQPAELGDSAVYLCASSLDTAGTQYFGPGTRLLVL.

V and J are TRBV20-1 and TRBJ2-7, with a possible D match to TRBD2 (5 bases). From germline, CDR1 is DFQATT and CDR2 SNEGSKA (reference sequence). The V end was cut by 3 bases, the J end by 0 bases, with 12 bases between. This CDR3 is built from 14 residues. The CDR3 is CSASKRISSYEQYF. The CDR3 DNA is TGCAGTGCTAGTAAGCGGATAAGCTCCTACGAGCAGTACTTC.

The rearrangement uses TRBV24-1 and TRBJ2-5; D not certain. In germline, CDR1 is KGHDR, CDR2 SFDVKD. Trimming removed 5 bases from V and 2 bases from J, with 8 bases in between. The CDR3 is 13 residues long. CDR3 DNA: TGTGCCACCAGTGGCAAGGGTCAAGAGACCCAGTACTTC. Encoded protein: CATSGKGQETQYF.

The chain employs TRBV20-1 and TRBJ2-5; D gene unclear. V lost 6 bases, J lost 7 bases, and 12 bases lay in between. Germline V lookup: CDR1 DFQATT, CDR2 SNEGSKA (reference sequence). The CDR3 is 11 amino acids. In nucleotides, the CDR3 is TGCAGTGCCGCCCCCGCCATGACCCAGTACTTC. This translates into CSAAPAMTQYF.

The CDR3 here is CAWSVRTWDEQYF. As DNA, the CDR3 is TGTGCCTGGAGTGTACGGACATGGGACGAGCAGTACTTC. V usage is TRBV30 and J usage is TRBJ2-7; the D gene is possibly TRBD1 (5 bases). CDR1 is GTSNPN and CDR2 is SVGIG in the germline V gene (reference sequence). V shed 0 bases and J shed 5 bases, with 11 bases lying between them. The CDR3 sequence is 13 residues long. The full variable domain, its missing parts supplied by reference TRBV30 and TRBJ2-7, is SQTIHQWPATLVQPVGSPLSLECTVEGTSNPNLYWYRQAAGRGLQLLFYSVGIGQISSEVPQNLSASRPQDRQFILSSKKLLLSDSGFYLCAWSVRTWDEQYFGPGTRLTVT.

The rearrangement uses TRBV28 and TRBJ2-7; 13 bases map to TRBD2. Losses at the gene ends were 5 bases for V and 7 bases for J; bases not matched to a gene: 11. Germline-derived CDR1 and CDR2 are MDHEN and SYDVKM. The CDR3 sequence is 16 residues long. Here the CDR3 reads CASSLLTSGRLREQYF. CDR3 nucleotide sequence: TGTGCCAGCAGTCTCTTGACTAGCGGGAGGCTACGAGAGCAGTACTTC.

J is TRBJ1-6 and V is TRBV30, with 10 positions matching TRBD1. In germline, CDR1 is GTSNPN, CDR2 SVGIG (reference sequence). J lost 11 bases, V lost 7 bases, and 14 bases had no gene match. The CDR3 is made up of 15 amino acids. This CDR3 is CALRSSRDRGAPLHF. In nucleotides, the CDR3 is TGTGCCTTACGATCCTCCCGGGACAGGGGAGCACCCCTCCACTTT.

This chain uses TRBV6-2 or TRBV6-3 with TRBJ2-2, with a weak D call TRBD2 (6 bases). The CDR3 has 16 amino acids. The germline V and J ends were trimmed by 0 bases and 4 bases, with 12 bases remaining between them. Germline V gives CDR1 MNHEY, CDR2 SVGEGT. Here the CDR3 reads CASSYSEGGVTGELFF. Written as DNA, the CDR3 is TGTGCCAGCAGTTACTCGGAGGGAGGCGTCACCGGGGAGCTGTTTTTT.

CDR3 bases: TGCAGCGCCGAAGGTGGGGGGGGTGGCTACACCTTC. This gives the protein CSAEGGGGGYTF. This chain links TRBV29-1 with TRBJ1-2; D is possibly TRBD1 (5 bases). With 7 bases removed from V and 7 bases from J, the gap between germline ends came to 16 bases. From germline, CDR1 is SQVTM and CDR2 ANQGSEA. The length of the CDR3 is 12 residues.

The chain employs TRBV5-1 and TRBJ2-7; TRBD1 matches at 10 bases. The length of the CDR3 is 14 residues. J was trimmed by 5 bases and V by 2 bases; bases with no gene match: 4. Germline assignment: CDR1 SGHRS and CDR2 YFSETQ. CDR3 sequence reads: CASSFGTGANEQYF. The DNA of the CDR3 is TGCGCCAGCAGCTTTGGGACAGGGGCCAACGAGCAGTACTTC.

The chain has TRBV4-2 and TRBJ2-2, with 7 bases fitting TRBD2. Germline V gene sequence: CDR1 LGHNA, CDR2 YNFKEQ. With 2 bases clipped from V and 2 bases from J, the junction kept 11 bases outside the gene matches. The CDR3 loop spans 18 amino acids. The CDR3 protein is CASSQPSGQRGNTGELFF. CDR3 nucleotide sequence: TGTGCCAGCAGCCAACCAAGCGGCCAGCGGGGTAACACCGGGGAGCTGTTTTTT.